The subject of this entry is one TCR beta chain. The target antigen is unknown. Generated by immunoSEQ multiplex PCR, the TCRdb table keeps only in-frame clones and is missing some. The top ten clones hold about 0.34% of a sample with roughly 1,500,000 clones, 98% of them seen once. The sample belongs to a study of shared clonotypes between healthy human individuals. Overall study results and limits: In the sorted subsets, rarefaction showed sequencing was incomplete despite large depth. Clonotypes shared by all four sorted-subset donors had higher generation probabilities than non-shared clonotypes.

J gave up 12 bases and V 7 bases, and 10 bases lay outside the gene matches. The germline gives CDR1 LNHNV, CDR2 YYDKDF (reference sequence). The CDR3 is 13 amino acids. A CD45RA+ naive subset and a CD45RA-negative memory subset were split from CD4+ cells. This sequence originates from a man aged 25 to 40 in good health. Material for sequencing was naive CD4+ T cells sorted from blood. Specified subset: CD45RA+ positively selected. The gene calls are TRBV15 and TRBJ2-4, with 9 bases aligning to TRBD2. In DNA form, the CDR3 reads TGTGCCACCACCAATAGCGGGAGTTACACTCAGTACTTC. Translating it yields CATTNSGSYTQYF.